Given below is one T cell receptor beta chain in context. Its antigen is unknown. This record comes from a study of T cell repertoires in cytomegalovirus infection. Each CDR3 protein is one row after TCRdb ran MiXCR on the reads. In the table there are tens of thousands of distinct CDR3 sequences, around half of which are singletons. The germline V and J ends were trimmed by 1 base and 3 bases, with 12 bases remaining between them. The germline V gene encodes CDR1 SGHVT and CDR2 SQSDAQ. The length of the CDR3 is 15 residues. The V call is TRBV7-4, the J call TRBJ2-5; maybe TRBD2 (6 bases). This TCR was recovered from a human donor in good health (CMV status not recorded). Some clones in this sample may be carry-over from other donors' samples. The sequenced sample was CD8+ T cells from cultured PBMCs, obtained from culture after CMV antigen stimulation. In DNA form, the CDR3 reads TGTGCCAGCAGCTTAGGGGGCCCGGGGGAAGAGACCCAGTACTTC. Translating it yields CASSLGGPGEETQYF. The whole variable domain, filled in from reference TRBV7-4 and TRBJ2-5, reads GAGVSQSPRYKVAKRGRDVALRCDSISGHVTLYWYRQTLGQGSEVLTYSQSDAQRDKSGRPSGRFSAERPERSVSTLKIQRTEQGDSAVYLCASSLGGPGEETQYFGPGTRLLVL.